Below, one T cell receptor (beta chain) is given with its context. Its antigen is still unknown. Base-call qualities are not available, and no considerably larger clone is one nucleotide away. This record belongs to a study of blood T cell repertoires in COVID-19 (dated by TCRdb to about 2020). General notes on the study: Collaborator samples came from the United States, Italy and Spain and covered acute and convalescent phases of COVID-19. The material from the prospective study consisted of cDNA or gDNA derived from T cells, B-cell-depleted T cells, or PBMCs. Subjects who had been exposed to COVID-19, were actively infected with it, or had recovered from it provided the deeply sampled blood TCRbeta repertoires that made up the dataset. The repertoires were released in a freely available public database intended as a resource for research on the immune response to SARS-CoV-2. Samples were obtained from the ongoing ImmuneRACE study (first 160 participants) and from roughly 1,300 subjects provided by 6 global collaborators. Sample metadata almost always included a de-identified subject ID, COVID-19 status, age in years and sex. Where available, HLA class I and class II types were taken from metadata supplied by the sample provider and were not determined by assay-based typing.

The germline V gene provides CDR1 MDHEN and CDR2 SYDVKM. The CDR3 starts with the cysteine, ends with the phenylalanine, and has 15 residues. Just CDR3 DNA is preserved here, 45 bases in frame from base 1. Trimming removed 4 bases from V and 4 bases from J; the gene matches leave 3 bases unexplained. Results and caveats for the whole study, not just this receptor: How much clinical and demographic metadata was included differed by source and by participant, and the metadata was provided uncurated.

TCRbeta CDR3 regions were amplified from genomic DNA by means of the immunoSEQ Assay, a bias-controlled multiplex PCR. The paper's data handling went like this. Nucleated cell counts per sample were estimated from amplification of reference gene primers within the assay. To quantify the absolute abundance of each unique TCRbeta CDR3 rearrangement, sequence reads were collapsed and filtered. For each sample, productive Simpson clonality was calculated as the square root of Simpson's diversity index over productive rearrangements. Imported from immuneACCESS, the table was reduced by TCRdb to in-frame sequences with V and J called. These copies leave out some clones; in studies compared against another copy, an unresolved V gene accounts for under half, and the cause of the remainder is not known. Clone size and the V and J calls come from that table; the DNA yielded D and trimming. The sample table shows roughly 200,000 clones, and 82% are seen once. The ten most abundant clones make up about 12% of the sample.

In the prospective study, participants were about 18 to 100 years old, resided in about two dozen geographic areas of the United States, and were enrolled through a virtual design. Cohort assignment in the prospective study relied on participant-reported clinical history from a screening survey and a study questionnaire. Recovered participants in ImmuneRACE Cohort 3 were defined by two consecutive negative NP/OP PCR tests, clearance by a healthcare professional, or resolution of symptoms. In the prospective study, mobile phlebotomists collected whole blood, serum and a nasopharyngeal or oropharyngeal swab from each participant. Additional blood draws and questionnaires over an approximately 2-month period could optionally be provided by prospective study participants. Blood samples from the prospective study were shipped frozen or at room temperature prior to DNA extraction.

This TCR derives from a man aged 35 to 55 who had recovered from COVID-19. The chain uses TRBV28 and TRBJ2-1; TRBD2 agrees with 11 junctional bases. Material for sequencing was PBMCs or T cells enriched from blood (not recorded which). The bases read TGTGCCAGCAGTTCTCTAGCGGGAGGATACAATGAGCAGTTCTTC. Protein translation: CASSSLAGGYNEQFF.